This passage covers 4 T cell receptor beta chains from one sample sequenced in a study of T cell responses to AZD1222 COVID-19 vaccine. Assay used: immunoSEQ multiplex PCR; TCRdb lists only in-frame clones, some missing. The sample carries about 120,000 clones, around 89% recorded once. Sequencing used peripheral blood, obtained on day 0 of AZD1222 vaccination. All receptors come from an adult in good health.

V gene TRBV6-1 combines with J gene TRBJ2-1, with 10 bases matching TRBD2. This CDR3 has 15 amino acids. Germline V CDR1 and CDR2: MNHNS, SASEGT. The J segment lost 8 bases and the V segment lost 1 base, leaving 5 bases of the junction unmatched. The CDR3 protein is CASSEGQSGGDEQFF. The CDR3 DNA sequence: TGTGCCAGCAGTGAAGGTCAGAGCGGGGGGGATGAGCAGTTCTTC.

V is TRBV7-2 and J is TRBJ1-3; possibly TRBD1 for D (6 bases). Germline values: CDR1 SGHTA, CDR2 FQGNSA. The length of the CDR3 is 13 residues. Trimming cost V 0 bases and J 9 bases, with 9 bases left between them. The CDR3 loop is CASSLAGASTIYF. CDR3 coding DNA: TGTGCCAGCAGCTTAGCGGGGGCATCCACCATATATTTT.

Concerning this clone itself: This sample also contains other DNA sequences that code for the same CDR3. The rearrangement uses TRBV11-3 and TRBJ1-1; D is uncertain. From germline, CDR1 is SGHNT and CDR2 YENEEA. Trimming cost V 1 base and J 1 base, with 7 bases left between them. This CDR3 has 14 amino acids. The CDR3 loop reads CASSLGSANTEAFF. As DNA, the CDR3 is TGTGCCAGCAGCTTAGGATCGGCGAACACTGAAGCTTTCTTT.

The chain combines TRBV5-4 with TRBJ2-1, with 10 bases identical to TRBD1. The length of the CDR3 is 14 residues. Germline CDR1 reads SGHNT; CDR2 reads YYREEE (reference sequence). The V and J ends lost 4 bases and 7 bases, in that order; junction bases with no gene match: 5. Here the CDR3 reads CASSRDRGGNEQFF. In DNA, the CDR3 is TGTGCCAGCAGCAGGGACAGGGGCGGGAATGAGCAGTTCTTC. The full variable domain, rest sourced from reference TRBV5-4 and TRBJ2-1, is ETGVTQSPTHLIKTRGQQVTLRCSSQSGHNTVSWYQQALGQGPQFIFQYYREEENGRGNFPPRFSGLQFPNYSSELNVNALELDDSALYLCASSRDRGGNEQFFGPGTRLTVL.